These T cell receptor beta chains were read from a single sample in a study of post-analysis software for immune sequencing data. MiXCR, applied by TCRdb to the PCR reads, yields one record per CDR3 protein. The top ten hold more than 4% of the sample, which has just over 250,000 distinct CDR3 sequences, 36% seen once. Specimen: blood. These receptors were obtained from a girl under 18 with multiple sclerosis. CDR3s include the opening cysteine and the closing phenylalanine or tryptophan. D genes are given only for firm matches. Expanded clones are given a class, and other clones once, few, many or no size at all.

v_gene,abundance,j_gene,d_gene,CDR3aa,CDR3nt
TRBV7-2,NA,TRBJ2-3,NA,CASSTPSVNTDTQYF,TGTGCCAGCAGCACCCCCAGCGTCAACACAGATACGCAGTATTTT
TRBV15,NA,TRBJ2-3,NA,CATSRDSLLEGRDTQYF,TGTGCCACCAGCAGAGATTCTCTGCTAGAGGGGCGGGATACGCAGTATTTT
TRBV5-5,many,TRBJ2-5,TRBD1,CASSLAGTGGGETQYF,TGTGCCAGCAGCCTAGCCGGGACAGGGGGGGGAGAGACCCAGTACTTC
TRBV7-9,many,TRBJ2-5,NA,CASSLAIREMDQETQYF,TGTGCCAGCAGCTTAGCGATACGGGAGATGGACCAGGAGACCCAGTACTTC
TRBV6-2/TRBV6-3,many,TRBJ1-5,NA,CASTGSGQPQHF,TGTGCCAGCACAGGAAGCGGTCAGCCCCAGCATTTT
TRBV7-9,many,TRBJ2-1,TRBD1,CASGQDYNEQFF,TGTGCCAGCGGACAGGACTACAATGAGCAGTTCTTC
TRBV28,NA,TRBJ2-1,TRBD2,CACSSLTGGSYNEQFF,TGTGCCTGCAGTTCCCTGACGGGAGGCTCCTACAATGAGCAGTTCTTC
TRBV7-2,medium-sized,TRBJ2-3,TRBD2,CASSLQGGRTDTQYF,TGTGCCAGCAGCCTCCAGGGAGGGAGGACAGATACGCAGTATTTT
TRBV13,few,TRBJ1-1,NA,CASSPSDGEAFF,TGTGCCAGCAGCCCCTCCGATGGTGAAGCTTTCTTT
TRBV6-4,NA,TRBJ2-5,NA,CASSEQYGRNEQYF,TGTGCCAGCAGTGAGCAGTACGGACGCAATGAGCAGTACTTC
TRBV9,once,TRBJ2-7,NA,CASSANGNEQYF,TGTGCCAGCAGCGCGAATGGGAACGAGCAGTACTTC
TRBV19,NA,TRBJ1-1,NA,CASSTRGNTEAFF,TGTGCCAGTAGTACCCGTGGGAACACTGAAGCTTTCTTT
TRBV3-1,many,TRBJ2-5,NA,CASSQAGTQYF,TGTGCCAGCAGCCAAGCGGGGACCCAGTACTTC
TRBV29-1,few,TRBJ1-2,NA,CSAREGYTF,TGCAGCGCCAGGGAGGGCTACACCTTC
TRBV29-1,few,TRBJ1-2,NA,CSVGSYGYTF,TGCAGCGTTGGCAGCTATGGCTACACCTTC